One sample yielded the 9 T cell receptor beta chains listed below, sequenced in a study of cytomegalovirus exposure and HLA in healthy donors. Researchers ran the PCR with 60 Vbeta and 13 Jbeta primers. Data came from immunoSEQ multiplex PCR; TCRdb stores just in-frame clones and leaves some out. The table shows under 70,000 clones, with 77% occurring only once. Material for sequencing was PBMCs. All receptors derive from a female donor in good health and CMV-seronegative.

This rearrangement joins TRBV28 to TRBJ2-2, with D maybe TRBD2 (6 bases). Between the trimmed V and J ends, which lost 4 bases and 4 bases, there was a span of 13 bases. The length of the CDR3 is 15 residues. Per the germline V gene, CDR1 is MDHEN and CDR2 is SYDVKM. The CDR3, as DNA: TGTGCCAGCAGTTCGATAACCGGGGGCACCGGGGAGCTGTTTTTT. Encoded protein: CASSSITGGTGELFF. The whole variable domain, remainder taken from reference TRBV28 and TRBJ2-2, is DVKVTQSSRYLVKRTGEKVFLECVQDMDHENMFWYRQDPGLGLRLIYFSYDVKMKEKGDIPEGYSVSREKKERFSLILESASTNQTSMYLCASSSITGGTGELFFGEGSRLTVL.

The chain joins TRBV6-1 to TRBJ1-6; D gene ambiguous. CDR1 MNHNS and CDR2 SASEGT come from the germline V gene. This CDR3 comprises 13 residues. V was shortened by 7 bases and J by 7 bases, with 11 bases between the two germline ends. CDR3 DNA: TGTGCCAGCACACGAGAGCCCAATTCACCCCTCCACTTT. Translating gives CASTREPNSPLHF.

This clone showed up just a few times. This same CDR3 is encoded by further DNA sequences in the sample. This chain joins TRBV7-2 and TRBJ2-7; 8 bases line up with TRBD2. The CDR3 runs to 14 residues. The junction had 2 bases not matched to a gene; V was cut back by 1 base and J by 3 bases. Germline V CDR1 and CDR2: SGHTA, FQGNSA. Here the CDR3 DNA reads TGTGCCAGCAGCTTAGGCGGGGGGAGCTACGAGCAGTACTTC. This codes for CASSLGGGSYEQYF.

J is TRBJ2-2 and V is TRBV4-1; D is undetermined. Trimming stripped 0 bases from V and 1 base from J, with 12 bases between. The germline V gene encodes CDR1 MGHRA and CDR2 YSYEKL. This CDR3 has 17 amino acids. The CDR3 here is CASSQEAGGWNTGELFF. The CDR3, as DNA: TGCGCCAGCAGCCAAGAGGCAGGTGGTTGGAACACCGGGGAGCTGTTTTTT.

The chain combines TRBV20-1 with TRBJ1-2; D gene uncertain. The CDR3 has 11 amino acids. V gave up 0 bases and J gave up 8 bases, with 7 bases separating them. Germline loops: CDR1 DFQATT, CDR2 SNEGSKA (reference sequence). CDR3 coding DNA: TGCAGTGCTAGAGACAGGTTGGGCTACACCTTC. Its translation: CSARDRLGYTF.

This chain joins TRBV6-5 and TRBJ1-2; D gene ambiguous. Germline V gene lookup returns CDR1 MNHEY and CDR2 SVGAGI. V lost 10 bases to trimming and J lost 4 bases, with 7 bases between them. CDR3 length: 10 residues. The CDR3 nucleotides read TGTGCCAATAGTTTCTATGGCTACACCTTC. Its protein product is CANSFYGYTF.

Here the CDR3 reads CASSLGGSKWGVSGYTF. The CDR3 bases are TGTGCCAGCAGCTTAGGGGGCTCTAAATGGGGGGTGTCTGGCTACACCTTC. V is TRBV7-2 and J is TRBJ1-2, with D possibly TRBD1 on 5 matching bases. The CDR3 loop spans 17 amino acids. Germline V gene lookup returns CDR1 SGHTA and CDR2 FQGNSA. V lost 1 base and J 7 bases, leaving 22 bases between the germline ends.

DNA of the CDR3: TGTGCCACCGGAGGTCCGGCTGCGAACACCGGGGAGCTGTTTTTT. This encodes CATGGPAANTGELFF. The chain employs TRBV7-3 and TRBJ2-2; a possible D gene is TRBD2 (5 bases). The CDR3 has 15 residues. V lost 10 bases and J lost 0, with 15 bases in between. Germline CDR1 SGHTA, CDR2 FQGTGA.

This chain links TRBV9 with TRBJ2-3; a possible D gene is TRBD1 (5 bases). Germline loops: CDR1 SGDLS, CDR2 YYNGEE. V was shortened by 0 bases and J by 1 base, with 9 bases between the two germline ends. CDR3 length equals 15 residues. The CDR3, as DNA: TGTGCCAGCAGCGTAGGGCTAGGGGGCACAGATACGCAGTATTTT. Translation gives CASSVGLGGTDTQYF.